The 22 T cell receptor beta chains below were found in one sample sequenced in a study of T cells in Graves' hyperthyroidism and ophthalmopathy. There were TCR beta CDR3 regions amplified from RNA transcripts. The HTBI primer set was used in a first-round RT-PCR of the TCR CDR3. TCRdb reprocessed the multiplex PCR reads with MiXCR, giving one entry per CDR3 protein. The data show 560,000 or so distinct CDR3 sequences, with around 42% seen just once and 8.2% held by the top ten. The sequenced sample was peripheral blood or thyroid tissue (not recorded which). These receptor sequences come from a woman between 18 and 30 years old with Graves' hyperthyroidism.

The gene calls are TRBV24-1 and TRBJ2-2, with D unresolved. The germline gives CDR1 KGHDR, CDR2 SFDVKD. The ends were cut back, 0 bases at V and 0 bases at J, with 4 bases in the middle. The CDR3 sequence is 15 residues long. CDR3: CATSDLFANTGELFF. In nucleotides, the CDR3 is TGTGCCACCAGTGATTTGTTCGCGAACACCGGGGAGCTGTTTTTT.

The rearrangement uses TRBV10-3 and TRBJ1-1; D is uncertain. With 10 bases removed from V and 1 base from J, the gap between germline ends came to 13 bases. The CDR3 length is 13 residues. Looked up from germline, CDR1 is ENHRY and CDR2 is SYGVKD. As DNA, the CDR3 is TGTGCCACCAGGAGACAAGAGAACACTGAAGCTTTCTTT. Protein product: CATRRQENTEAFF.

This chain connects TRBV7-9 to TRBJ2-2, with 8 bases that match TRBD2. V shed 0 bases and J 1 base; nucleotides not matched to a gene: 7. The CDR3 covers 18 residues. Germline V gene data show CDR1 as SEHNR and CDR2 as FQNEAQ (reference sequence). The CDR3: CASSLAGLAGENTGELFF. Written as DNA, the CDR3 is TGTGCCAGCAGCTTAGCGGGGCTAGCGGGTGAGAACACCGGGGAGCTGTTTTTT.

In regard to this clonotype: Compared with germline, one end of the junction differs, possibly owing to a read error. V usage is TRBV7-2 and J usage is TRBJ1-5; D unclear. Germline V CDR1 and CDR2: SGHTA, FQGNSA. The CDR3 runs 14 residues. For the CDR3, the DNA is TGTGTCAGCAGCTTAGGAGCGCGTTTTCAGCCCCAGCATTTT. Translating gives CVSSLGARFQPQHF.

In the case of this clonotype: A junction end diverges from the germline sequence, so it may reflect a read error. This chain links TRBV7-9 with TRBJ1-4; D perhaps matches TRBD1 (6 bases). This CDR3 has 14 residues. The germline gives CDR1 SEHNR, CDR2 FQNEAQ (reference sequence). The CDR3, as DNA: TGTGTCAGCAGCTTGGGGAGGGGGATGGAAAAACTGTTTTTT. Translation gives CVSSLGRGMEKLFF.

This chain links TRBV5-5 with TRBJ2-5, with D possibly being TRBD1 (6 bases). This CDR3 contains 15 residues. Trimming removed 4 bases from V and 4 bases from J, with 17 bases in between. The germline V gene has CDR1 SGHKS and CDR2 YYEKEE (reference sequence). The DNA for the CDR3 is TGTGCCAGCAGCGAATCCGGGACAACAAGAGAGACCCAGTACTTC. It translates to CASSESGTTRETQYF.

The table lists this clonotype with many counts. The rearrangement links TRBV15 to TRBJ2-7; D uncertain. Germline CDR1 LNHNV, CDR2 YYDKDF (reference sequence). This CDR3 spans 13 amino acids. The V end lost 0 bases, the J end lost 4 bases, and 7 bases lay between the germline ends. The CDR3 DNA reads TGTGCCACCAGCAGAGATGGATGGTACGAGCAGTACTTC. This encodes CATSRDGWYEQYF.

The chain recombines TRBV2 with TRBJ1-5; unclear D gene. The CDR3 totals 13 residues. Germline CDR1 and CDR2: SNHLY and FYNNEI. V shed 3 bases and J shed 5 bases, with 8 bases lying between them. In DNA, the CDR3 is TGTGCCAGCAGTGATTCCCAGTATCAGCCCCAGCATTTT. It codes for CASSDSQYQPQHF.

The sample holds one count of this clonotype. The chain couples TRBV29-1 to TRBJ1-5; 8 bases map to TRBD1. The CDR3 loop spans 13 amino acids. V trimming: 8 bases; J trimming: 5 bases; junction bases outside the gene matches: 8. Germline V gives CDR1 SQVTM, CDR2 ANQGSEA. CDR3 in amino acids: CSRQTGGYQPQHF. The CDR3 nucleotides read TGCAGCCGCCAAACAGGGGGATATCAGCCCCAGCATTTT.

With regard to this clonotype: One end of the junction varies from germline; a read error may be responsible. This CDR3 reads CASSGTGTRNSPLHF. The CDR3 region has the DNA TGTGCCAGCAGTGGCACCGGGACAAGGAATTCACCCCTCCACTTT. The chain recombines TRBV10-3 with TRBJ1-6, with TRBD1 as a possible D gene (6 bases). Per the germline V gene, CDR1 is ENHRY and CDR2 is SYGVKD. The CDR3 is 15 residues long.

The rearrangement joins TRBV2 to TRBJ1-6, with 9 positions matching TRBD1. After removal of 7 bases from V and 11 bases from J, the junction contained 6 bases not matched to a gene. This CDR3 is built from 13 residues. Germline V lookup: CDR1 SNHLY, CDR2 FYNNEI. The CDR3 nucleotides are TGTGCCAGCAATACGGACAGGGGTACACCCCTCCACTTT. This gives the protein CASNTDRGTPLHF.

CDR3 bases: TGCAGCTTAGCACGCGTAAAGCTCTACGAGCAGTACTTC. Its translation is CSLARVKLYEQYF. The chain links TRBV29-1 to TRBJ2-7; D not resolved. CDR1 and CDR2 (germline): SQVTM, ANQGSEA. The V end lost 8 bases, the J end lost 3 bases, and 17 bases lay between the germline ends. CDR3 length: 13 residues.

The rearrangement uses TRBV14 and TRBJ1-5; D is unclear. This CDR3 has 15 residues. Trimming left V 4 bases short and J 2 bases short, with 12 bases between. The germline V gene encodes CDR1 SGHDN and CDR2 FVKESK. The CDR3 reads CASSRGGSGNQPQHF. CDR3 DNA sequence: TGTGCCAGCAGCCGAGGCGGGAGTGGCAATCAGCCCCAGCATTTT.

This clonotype was observed a single time. The chain joins TRBV7-9 to TRBJ2-2; D not certain. Deletions cut 5 bases from V and 4 bases from J, with 11 bases between. CDR3 size: 14 residues. In germline, CDR1 is SEHNR, CDR2 FQNEAQ (reference sequence). CDR3 sequence reads: CASSQEFPTGELFF. The CDR3 nucleotides are TGTGCCAGCAGCCAAGAGTTCCCCACCGGGGAGCTGTTTTTT.

This clonotype was counted only a few times. The chain employs TRBV7-9 and TRBJ1-4; perhaps TRBD1 as D (6 bases). CDR3 length: 14 residues. V gave up 5 bases and J gave up 5 bases, with 12 bases separating them. Germline CDR1 reads SEHNR; CDR2 reads FQNEAQ (reference sequence). The CDR3 protein is CASSPGTPNEKLFF. The CDR3 coding sequence is TGTGCCAGCAGCCCCGGGACACCCAATGAAAAACTGTTTTTT.

The V gene is TRBV2, the J gene TRBJ1-1, with unresolved D. CDR3 size: 12 residues. The V end lost 6 bases, the J end lost 8 bases, and 13 bases lay between the germline ends. Germline assignment: CDR1 SNHLY and CDR2 FYNNEI. The CDR3 region is CASRLERAEAFF. In DNA form, the CDR3 reads TGTGCCAGCAGGTTAGAGCGGGCCGAAGCTTTCTTT.

This clonotype showed up many times. This chain uses TRBV9 with TRBJ1-3; no clear D gene. The CDR3 has 14 residues. Germline loops: CDR1 SGDLS, CDR2 YYNGEE. Trimming cost V 5 bases and J 6 bases, with 15 bases left between them. The CDR3 loop reads CASSLDPLANTIYF. The DNA of the CDR3 is TGTGCCAGCAGTCTCGACCCCTTGGCAAACACCATATATTTT.

Turning to this clonotype: A much larger clone differs by one base, so this may be a read error. The V gene is TRBV15, the J gene TRBJ1-6, with D perhaps TRBD1 (5 bases). CDR1 and CDR2 from the germline V gene are LNHNV and YYDKDF (reference sequence). CDR3 length: 17 amino acids. The CDR3 bases are TGTGCCACCAGCGGAGATCGCCGGGGGACCGAAAATTCACCCCTCCACTTT. Translated, it gives CATSGDRRGTENSPLHF.

This clonotype was detected ten times or more. The chain uses TRBV15 and TRBJ1-5, with 10 bases identical to TRBD1. After removal of 7 bases from V and 3 bases from J, the junction contained 6 bases not matched to a gene. This CDR3 is 15 amino acids long. In germline, CDR1 is LNHNV, CDR2 YYDKDF (reference sequence). The CDR3 nucleotides read TGTGCCACCAACCGGGACAGGGGCTCCAATCAGCCCCAGCATTTT. Translation gives CATNRDRGSNQPQHF.

This clonotype has only a few counts. J is TRBJ1-2 and V is TRBV7-9; tentative D call: TRBD1 (6 bases). CDR3 size: 13 residues. V dropped 5 bases and J dropped 7 bases, with 14 bases sitting between them. In germline, CDR1 is SEHNR, CDR2 FQNEAQ (reference sequence). The CDR3 sequence: CASSQLPGAGYTF. CDR3 bases: TGTGCCAGCAGCCAATTGCCAGGGGCTGGCTACACCTTC.

This clonotype was counted only a few times. V is TRBV10-3 and J is TRBJ2-2; D might be TRBD2 (6 bases). The CDR3 totals 15 residues. CDR1 and CDR2 (germline): ENHRY, SYGVKD. Trimming removed 0 bases at V and 3 bases at J, with 8 bases between. The CDR3 region is CAISESQRDTGELFF. The DNA for the CDR3 is TGTGCCATCAGTGAGTCCCAGCGGGACACCGGGGAGCTGTTTTTT.

The rearrangement joins TRBV10-3 to TRBJ1-2; D ambiguous. The CDR3 is made up of 13 amino acids. Germline-derived CDR1 and CDR2 are ENHRY and SYGVKD. V lost 3 bases to trimming and J lost 3 bases, with 8 bases between them. The CDR3 sequence is CAISEASDYGYTF. The CDR3 coding sequence is TGTGCCATCAGTGAAGCCAGCGACTATGGCTACACCTTC.